Listed below are T cell receptor beta chains from one sample, sequenced in a study of blood T cell repertoires in COVID-19. Data came from immunoSEQ multiplex PCR; TCRdb stores just in-frame clones and leaves some out. Of 150,000 to 200,000 clones detected, approximately 87% appear once; the ten largest clones hold under 13%. What was sequenced was peripheral blood. These receptors all stem from a woman in her 70s with COVID-19, enrolled during active disease. Both conserved end residues are part of each CDR3. The order of the fields is J gene, V gene, CDR3 protein.

J gene: TRBJ2-5; V gene: TRBV6-2/TRBV6-3; CDR3 protein: CASSFSATQYF
J gene: TRBJ2-4; V gene: TRBV2; CDR3 protein: CASSEEVGTIAKNIQYF
J gene: TRBJ1-2; V gene: TRBV19; CDR3 protein: CASSWANYGYTF
J gene: TRBJ2-5; V gene: TRBV3-1/TRBV3-2; CDR3 protein: CASSQLGGPEAGQETQYF
J gene: TRBJ1-6; V gene: TRBV7-8; CDR3 protein: CASSLAGTGDRSPLHF
J gene: TRBJ1-5; V gene: TRBV12-3/TRBV12-4; CDR3 protein: CASSFGSYQPQHF
J gene: TRBJ2-3; V gene: TRBV3-1/TRBV3-2; CDR3 protein: CASSQDRGGFTDTQYF
J gene: TRBJ1-1; V gene: TRBV5-1; CDR3 protein: CASSLRSGNTEAFF
J gene: TRBJ1-5; V gene: TRBV5-6; CDR3 protein: CASSQRTGGLSNQPQHF
J gene: TRBJ1-5; V gene: TRBV28; CDR3 protein: CASLPGGGTSNQPQHF
J gene: TRBJ1-2; V gene: TRBV2; CDR3 protein: CASTDRVGYTF
J gene: TRBJ1-1; V gene: TRBV7-6; CDR3 protein: CASSLAQGGDTEAFF
J gene: TRBJ1-6; V gene: TRBV5-5; CDR3 protein: CASSGGQGVSSPLHF
J gene: TRBJ2-6; V gene: TRBV5-4; CDR3 protein: CASSLVQGFNGANVLTF
J gene: TRBJ2-7; V gene: TRBV28; CDR3 protein: CASSPNDLTEPTLYEQYF
J gene: TRBJ1-2; V gene: TRBV29-1; CDR3 protein: CSVDQGGAGGYTF
J gene: TRBJ1-3; V gene: TRBV3-1/TRBV3-2; CDR3 protein: CASSNLTRGEGNTIYF
J gene: TRBJ1-1; V gene: TRBV6-2/TRBV6-3; CDR3 protein: CASSYSNRANTEAFF
J gene: TRBJ1-1; V gene: TRBV6-5; CDR3 protein: CASSYSSGSTEAFF
J gene: TRBJ1-6; V gene: TRBV27; CDR3 protein: CASSLWASGNSPLHF
J gene: TRBJ2-1; V gene: TRBV19; CDR3 protein: CASTSGGAINEQFF
J gene: TRBJ2-7; V gene: TRBV7-9; CDR3 protein: CASSLTQGQGYEQYF
J gene: TRBJ2-3; V gene: TRBV13; CDR3 protein: CASSKGQGISDTQYF
J gene: TRBJ2-5; V gene: TRBV18; CDR3 protein: CASSPTSRQGLWETQYF
J gene: TRBJ1-6; V gene: TRBV7-8; CDR3 protein: CASIRTGNSPLHF
J gene: TRBJ2-7; V gene: TRBV10-3; CDR3 protein: CAIQGARTYEQYF
J gene: TRBJ2-2; V gene: TRBV6-5; CDR3 protein: CASTRTGLRTGELFF
J gene: TRBJ1-1; V gene: TRBV19; CDR3 protein: CASSLRMGNTEAFF
J gene: TRBJ2-2; V gene: TRBV7-3; CDR3 protein: CASSSERGVGTGELFF
J gene: TRBJ2-1; V gene: TRBV28; CDR3 protein: CASSPPGGSYNEQFF
J gene: TRBJ2-3; V gene: TRBV6-2/TRBV6-3; CDR3 protein: CASSYSRAYTDTQYF
J gene: TRBJ2-1; V gene: TRBV19; CDR3 protein: CASTLAGGYNEQFF
J gene: TRBJ1-2; V gene: TRBV7-7; CDR3 protein: CASSPLQGNYGYTF